The next 24 T cell receptor beta chains were all read from a single sample in a study of Ad26.COV2.S vaccination and SARS-CoV-2 variants. Documented treatment: roughly 19 received Ad26.COV2.S at low or high dose, single or two shots; 5 received placebo; per-sample allocation not given. Repertoires come from day 63 after the first vaccine or placebo injection. TCRdb's copy holds only in-frame clones and misses some; the assay was immunoSEQ multiplex PCR. This sample has some 420,000 clones; approximately 87% occur once, and the top ten carry 3.6%. The sample consisted of peripheral blood, taken in a trial of Ad26.COV2.S vaccine versus placebo. Receptors were obtained from a person between 18 and 65 years old who received the Ad26.COV2.S COVID-19 vaccine or a placebo.

The chain employs TRBV5-5 and TRBJ1-1; TRBD1 is a possible D gene (5 bases). The germline V and J ends were trimmed by 2 bases and 1 base, with 6 bases remaining between them. Germline assignment: CDR1 SGHKS and CDR2 YYEKEE (reference sequence). CDR3 length equals 13 residues. CDR3 amino acids: CASSLTGNTEAFF. CDR3 DNA sequence: TGTGCCAGCAGCTTAACAGGGAACACTGAAGCTTTCTTT.

The rearrangement links TRBV5-4 to TRBJ2-4, with 8 bases identical to TRBD2. CDR3 length: 16 amino acids. V was pared by 4 bases and J by 1 base, with 7 bases of the junction left unmatched. Germline loops: CDR1 SGHNT, CDR2 YYREEE (reference sequence). The CDR3 DNA sequence: TGTGCCAGCAGCCGGGGGGGCCCCTTGGCCAAAAACATTCAGTACTTC. It yields the protein CASSRGGPLAKNIQYF.

This clone showed up just once. The chain carries TRBV21-1 and TRBJ1-5; TRBD1 reflects the table's D call only, with no check against the DNA. TRBV21-1 represents a pseudogene. The CDR3 is 14 residues long. The CDR3 here is CARFGGRGNQPQHF. CDR3 coding DNA: TGTGCCAGATTTGGGGGCAGGGGAAATCAGCCCCAGCATTTT.

The V call is TRBV3-1 (or the pseudogene TRBV3-2), the J call TRBJ2-7; 11 nucleotides match TRBD1. Germline CDR1 and CDR2: LGHDT and YNNKEL (reference sequence). V lost 5 bases to trimming and J lost 8 bases; unmatched junction nucleotides: 8. CDR3 length: 14 amino acids. In DNA form, the CDR3 reads TGTGCCAGCAGCGAACCGGGACAGGGGGAACAGCAGTACTTC. Translated, it gives CASSEPGQGEQQYF.

The V gene is TRBV30, the J gene TRBJ2-1, with D tentatively TRBD1 or TRBD2 (6 bases each). There are 13 residues in the CDR3. Trimming cost V 5 bases and J 8 bases, with 16 bases left between them. Germline CDR1 GTSNPN, CDR2 SVGIG (reference sequence). The DNA of the CDR3 is TGTGCCTGGGACGTAGGGGGGCTTTATGAGCAGTTCTTC. Its protein product is CAWDVGGLYEQFF.

J is TRBJ1-3 and V is TRBV12-3 or TRBV12-4; unclear D gene. The CDR3 runs 12 residues. Trimming left V 1 base short and J 5 bases short, with 3 bases between. For the CDR3, the DNA is TGTGCCAGCAGTTTAGGCCGAAACACCATATATTTT. This translates into CASSLGRNTIYF.

The chain employs TRBV6-5 and TRBJ2-3; TRBD1 aligns across 10 bases. The CDR3 consists of 15 residues. The germline V gene encodes CDR1 MNHEY and CDR2 SVGAGI. J lost 3 bases, V lost 8 bases, and 8 bases had no gene match. CDR3 loop: CASQDRGLTTDTQYF. As DNA, the CDR3 is TGTGCCAGCCAAGACAGGGGGCTAACGACAGATACGCAGTATTTT.

The chain employs TRBV12-3 or TRBV12-4 and TRBJ2-2, with D unclear. Trimming cost V 7 bases and J 6 bases, with 9 bases left between them. This CDR3 contains 12 residues. CDR3 in DNA: TGTGCCAGCACCTTAAGGGCCGGGGAGCTGTTTTTT. Protein: CASTLRAGELFF.

This chain connects TRBV9 to TRBJ2-3; TRBD2 aligns across 8 bases. Germline CDR1 is SGDLS and CDR2 is YYNGEE. The V gene end was trimmed by 1 base and the J gene end by 1 base; junction bases not matched to a gene: 5. The CDR3 runs to 16 residues. DNA for the CDR3: TGTGCCAGCAGCGTACGGGGGGGGCGGGGCACAGATACGCAGTATTTT. This codes for CASSVRGGRGTDTQYF.

This sequence joins TRBV7-3 and TRBJ2-3; possibly TRBD2 for D (5 bases). Germline V gene lookup returns CDR1 SGHTA and CDR2 FQGTGA. Between the trimmed V and J ends, which lost 5 bases and 1 base, there was a span of 16 bases. The CDR3 is 16 amino acids. The chain's CDR3 is CASSPNRWGGTDTQYF. CDR3 DNA sequence: TGTGCCAGCAGCCCCAACCGCTGGGGAGGCACAGATACGCAGTATTTT.

J is TRBJ1-1 and V is TRBV7-9, with D unclear. The germline V gene encodes CDR1 SEHNR and CDR2 FQNEAQ (reference sequence). V lost 3 bases, J lost 0 bases, and 11 bases lay in between. There are 15 residues in the CDR3. The CDR3: CASSFPLKLNTEAFF. For the CDR3, the DNA is TGTGCCAGCAGCTTCCCACTCAAGTTGAACACTGAAGCTTTCTTT.

This rearrangement joins TRBV9 to TRBJ1-2, with TRBD1 matching 9 bases. The trim removed 0 bases at V and 4 bases at J, leaving 10 bases unmatched. Germline CDR1 reads SGDLS; CDR2 reads YYNGEE. This CDR3 spans 17 amino acids. The CDR3 loop is CASSVDGQGREGYGYTF. The CDR3 nucleotides read TGTGCCAGCAGCGTAGACGGACAGGGGAGGGAGGGCTATGGCTACACCTTC. The full variable domain, completed using reference TRBV9 and TRBJ1-2, is DSGVTQTPKHLITATGQRVTLRCSPRSGDLSVYWYQQSLDQGLQFLIQYYNGEERAKGNILERFSAQQFPDLHSELNLSSLELGDSALYFCASSVDGQGREGYGYTFGSGTRLTVV.

The chain links TRBV27 to TRBJ2-7; the D gene is possibly TRBD2 (5 bases). This CDR3 comprises 15 residues. Per the germline V gene, CDR1 is MNHEY and CDR2 is SMNVEV (reference sequence). V gave up 6 bases and J gave up 0 bases, with 15 bases separating them. CDR3 region: CASSIGLAFSYEQYF. CDR3 DNA: TGTGCCAGCAGCATCGGTCTAGCCTTCTCCTACGAGCAGTACTTC.

This clone was detected once. V usage is TRBV9 and J usage is TRBJ2-5; tentatively, D is TRBD1 or TRBD2 (5 bases each). V dropped 4 bases and J dropped 4 bases, with 14 bases sitting between them. The CDR3 sequence is 14 residues long. CDR1 and CDR2 (germline): SGDLS, YYNGEE. The CDR3: CASSFGWGIETQYF. The DNA of the CDR3 is TGTGCCAGCAGCTTTGGATGGGGGATAGAGACCCAGTACTTC.

The chain employs TRBV5-1 and TRBJ1-4; 9 nucleotides match TRBD1. Germline CDR1 is SGHRS and CDR2 is YFSETQ. V lost 1 base to trimming and J lost 8 bases; unmatched junction nucleotides: 3. CDR3 length equals 14 residues. The CDR3 spells CASSLRTGEEKLFF. CDR3 in DNA: TGCGCCAGCAGCTTGAGGACAGGGGAAGAAAAACTGTTTTTT.

This clone was observed a single time. The rearrangement uses TRBV12-3 or TRBV12-4 and TRBJ2-7; the D is unclear. With 2 bases removed from V and 3 bases from J, the gap between germline ends came to 8 bases. The CDR3 totals 13 residues. CDR3 nucleotides: TGTGCCAGCAGTTTACGTCTAAACTACGAGCAGTACTTC. Translation: CASSLRLNYEQYF.

The chain is built from TRBV7-9 and TRBJ2-7, with D possibly being TRBD1 or TRBD2 (6 bases each). The CDR3 is 15 amino acids. The ends were cut back, 2 bases at V and 6 bases at J, with 17 bases in the middle. Germline V CDR1 and CDR2: SEHNR, FQNEAQ (reference sequence). The CDR3 region has the DNA TGTGCCAGCAGCTTATTTCAGGGGAGGTCGTCCGAGCAGTACTTC. Protein: CASSLFQGRSSEQYF.

This clone has only one observation. The genes are TRBV5-1 and TRBJ1-4, with D perhaps TRBD1 (5 bases). The CDR3 totals 18 residues. Germline CDR1 is SGHRS and CDR2 is YFSETQ. V was trimmed by 4 bases and J by 6 bases, leaving 25 bases between them. The CDR3 loop reads CASSPWWGLLKRDEKLFF. The CDR3 nucleotides read TGCGCCAGCAGCCCCTGGTGGGGCCTATTAAAAAGGGATGAAAAACTGTTTTTT.

The genes are TRBV4-1 and TRBJ2-5, with TRBD1 matching 7 bases. J was trimmed by 1 base and V by 4 bases; bases with no gene match: 6. CDR1 is MGHRA, CDR2 YSYEKL, per germline. This CDR3 spans 15 amino acids. The CDR3 coding sequence is TGCGCCAGCAGCCTCACCGGGACAGCCCAAGAGACCCAGTACTTC. Residues: CASSLTGTAQETQYF.

V and J are TRBV5-5 and TRBJ1-2; TRBD1 agrees at 7 bases. The CDR3 contains 16 residues. CDR1 is SGHKS, CDR2 YYEKEE, per germline (reference sequence). V was clipped by 1 base and J by 3 bases; unmatched bases: 9. The CDR3 here is CASSLWVGQGDYGYTF. The CDR3 DNA is TGTGCCAGCAGCTTGTGGGTCGGGCAGGGGGACTATGGCTACACCTTC.

This clone was recorded only once. The chain has TRBV15 and TRBJ2-1; D may correspond to TRBD1 or TRBD2 (5 bases each). This CDR3 contains 13 residues. Germline CDR1 LNHNV, CDR2 YYDKDF (reference sequence). Trimming cost V 0 bases and J 15 bases, with 15 bases left between them. Written as DNA, the CDR3 is TGTGCCACCAGCAGAGAATGGGACCGCGTCCTGTTCTTC. Protein sequence: CATSREWDRVLFF.

V and J are TRBV10-2 and TRBJ1-6; D gene unclear. CDR3 length: 14 residues. Between the trimmed V and J ends, which lost 4 bases and 8 bases, there was a span of 12 bases. CDR1 and CDR2 from the germline V gene are WSHSY and SAAADI. The CDR3 DNA reads as TGCGCCAGCAGTGCGGTCGGGCTTGATTCACCCCTCCACTTT. It is translated as CASSAVGLDSPLHF.

This sequence joins TRBV27 and TRBJ2-2; 13 bases align to TRBD2. The J segment lost 3 bases and the V segment lost 6 bases, leaving 4 bases of the junction unmatched. Looked up from germline, CDR1 is MNHEY and CDR2 is SMNVEV (reference sequence). There are 16 residues in the CDR3. CDR3 in DNA: TGTGCCAGCAGACCGGGACTAGCGGGGTACACCGGGGAGCTGTTTTTT. Translation gives CASRPGLAGYTGELFF.

The chain joins TRBV5-5 to TRBJ1-1; D unresolved. Trimming cost V 2 bases and J 1 base, with 9 bases left between them. Germline assignment: CDR1 SGHKS and CDR2 YYEKEE (reference sequence). The CDR3 is 14 residues long. CDR3 DNA sequence: TGTGCCAGCAGCTTTGCACAGAAGAACACTGAAGCTTTCTTT. Its translation is CASSFAQKNTEAFF.